The 24 T cell receptor beta chains below come from one sample, sequenced in a study of post-analysis software for immune sequencing data. Incorporated into the TCR beta cDNA libraries were unique molecular identifiers, which served to reduce PCR and sequencing biases. TCRdb recomputed calls from the PCR reads with MiXCR, one row per CDR3 protein. The repertoire holds hundreds of thousands of distinct CDR3 sequences, 59% seen once, with approximately 11% in the top ten. Antigens for these TCRs are unknown. Study-level findings and limits: Patients used five TRBV segments, including TRBV5-6, TRBV5-1 and TRBV20-1, more often than controls.

Sequenced input: blood. Every receptor here comes from a girl between 2 and 10 years old with multiple sclerosis.

The V call is TRBV12-3 or TRBV12-4, the J call TRBJ2-5, with TRBD1 identical over 8 bases. The V segment lost 6 bases and the J segment 6 bases; nucleotides outside the gene matches: 6. The CDR3 length is 13 residues. CDR3 amino acids: CASRSDRVKTQYF. CDR3 coding DNA: TGTGCCAGCAGGTCGGACAGGGTAAAGACCCAGTACTTC.

Regarding this clonotype: A read error may account for a junction end that differs from germline. The V call is TRBV6-1, the J call TRBJ2-5; the match to TRBD1 covers 9 bases. The V gene's germline CDR1 is MNHNS and CDR2 SASEGT. CDR3 size: 15 residues. CDR3 DNA: TGTGCCAGCAGGGCAAGGGACAGGGTGACAGAGATCCAGTACTTC. This sequence encodes CASRARDRVTEIQYF.

V is TRBV3-1 and J is TRBJ2-5, with D perhaps matching TRBD1 or TRBD2 (6 bases each). Germline assignment: CDR1 LGHDT and CDR2 YNNKEL (reference sequence). This CDR3 is 15 amino acids long. Trimming removed 1 base at V and 5 bases at J, with 14 bases between. The CDR3 spells CASSQAYGGGETQYF. The CDR3 nucleotides read TGTGCCAGCAGCCAAGCTTACGGGGGCGGTGAGACCCAGTACTTC.

This clonotype appeared a single time. The CDR3 DNA is TGTGCCAGCAGCCCCCACGGACTTAATGAAAAACTGTTTTTT. It yields the protein CASSPHGLNEKLFF. The rearrangement links TRBV7-9 to TRBJ1-4; D unresolved. V was clipped by 5 bases and J by 4 bases, with 11 bases between them. Germline V gene lookup returns CDR1 SEHNR and CDR2 FQNEAQ (reference sequence). This CDR3 region has 14 residues.

The chain combines TRBV30 with TRBJ2-1; possibly TRBD2 for D (6 bases). The CDR3 totals 13 residues. With 5 bases removed from V and 7 bases from J, the gap between germline ends came to 15 bases. Germline values: CDR1 GTSNPN, CDR2 SVGIG (reference sequence). The CDR3 nucleotides are TGTGCCTGGGGTTGGACGGGGGTGAATGAGCAGTTCTTC. Protein product: CAWGWTGVNEQFF.

The chain carries TRBV4-1 and TRBJ2-7; 11 bases fit TRBD1. Per germline, CDR1 MGHRA and CDR2 YSYEKL. The CDR3 loop spans 16 amino acids. V trimming: 1 base; J trimming: 3 bases; junction bases outside the gene matches: 5. The CDR3 DNA reads as TGCGCCAGCAGCCAAGGAGGAGGGACAGGGGGCTACGAGCAGTACTTC. Protein: CASSQGGGTGGYEQYF.

V is TRBV7-2 and J is TRBJ1-2; TRBD1 aligns across 10 bases. Germline V CDR1 and CDR2: SGHTA, FQGNSA. With 5 bases clipped from V and 5 bases from J, the junction kept 8 bases outside the gene matches. The CDR3 spans 15 residues. The CDR3 DNA follows: TGTGCCAGCAGCGCCCCGGGACAGGGGTTTTATGGCTACACCTTC. Translation: CASSAPGQGFYGYTF.

V usage is TRBV6-6 and J usage is TRBJ2-3; TRBD1 might be the D (6 bases). In germline, CDR1 is MNHNY, CDR2 SVGAGI (reference sequence). The CDR3 covers 16 residues. Deletions cut 0 bases from V and 2 bases from J, with 12 bases between. The CDR3 DNA sequence: TGTGCCAGCAGTTACTCGCCGGGACAATACACAGATACGCAGTATTTT. Its protein product is CASSYSPGQYTDTQYF.

This clonotype was counted a few times. V usage is TRBV29-1 and J usage is TRBJ2-3, with a tentative D call TRBD1 (5 bases). Per germline, CDR1 SQVTM and CDR2 ANQGSEA. Between the trimmed V and J ends, which lost 2 bases and 3 bases, there was a span of 12 bases. The CDR3 has 14 residues. CDR3 in amino acids: CSVERQFGTDTQYF. In nucleotides, the CDR3 is TGCAGCGTTGAACGACAGTTTGGAACAGATACGCAGTATTTT.

This clonotype has a handful of counts. The rearrangement uses TRBV5-1 and TRBJ2-1; weak D call: TRBD1 (5 bases). The CDR3 spans 13 residues. CDR1 SGHRS and CDR2 YFSETQ come from the germline V gene. Trimming pared 4 bases from V and 10 bases from J, leaving 15 bases between. The CDR3 region has the DNA TGCGCCAGCAGCCTGACGCAGGGTCGAGAGCAGTTCTTC. Its translation: CASSLTQGREQFF.

This clonotype was recorded a few times. V is TRBV20-1 and J is TRBJ2-5; a possible D gene is TRBD2 (5 bases). The J call may be in error: the DNA end matches TRBJ2-7 better. Germline V lookup: CDR1 DFQATT, CDR2 SNEGSKA (reference sequence). The CDR3 sequence is 13 residues long. In DNA form, the CDR3 reads TGCAGTGCTAGGGTAGGGAATGCGGGCGAGCAGTACTTC. Amino acids: CSARVGNAGEQYF.

In this sample, this clonotype turned up once. This sequence joins TRBV5-5 and TRBJ2-2; TRBD1 matches at 8 bases. The CDR3 sequence is 11 residues long. Germline CDR1 SGHKS, CDR2 YYEKEE (reference sequence). V was clipped by 9 bases and J by 13 bases; unmatched bases: 8. In nucleotides, the CDR3 is TGTGCCATCTTGACAGGGGAAGGGCTGTTTTTT. Amino acid sequence: CAILTGEGLFF.

This clonotype has a handful of counts. The chain uses TRBV6-2 or TRBV6-3 and TRBJ2-1; the D call may be TRBD1 or TRBD2 (7 bases each). CDR3 length equals 18 residues. The V end was cut by 7 bases, the J end by 7 bases, with 29 bases between. CDR1 is MNHEY, CDR2 SVGEGT, per germline. CDR3 nucleotide sequence: TGTGCCAGCACTAACAGGGGAAGAACGGCGGGAGTTGGTAATGAGCAGTTCTTC. Its translation is CASTNRGRTAGVGNEQFF.

This clonotype was picked up one time. This chain uses TRBV20-1 with TRBJ2-7, with 8 bases matching TRBD2. CDR1 and CDR2 from the germline V gene are DFQATT and SNEGSKA (reference sequence). There are 14 residues in the CDR3. V gave up 3 bases and J gave up 0 bases; unmatched junction bases: 4. In nucleotides, the CDR3 is TGCAGTGCTAGTGGTCTAGCGGGCTCCTACGAGCAGTACTTC. Translation gives CSASGLAGSYEQYF.

With respect to this clonotype: Relative to the germline gene, one junction end is altered; a read error may explain this. The chain joins TRBV20-1 to TRBJ2-7, with 8 bases fitting TRBD2. The DNA matches TRBJ2-5 better at its end, which makes the J call doubtful. CDR1 and CDR2 (germline): DFQATT, SNEGSKA (reference sequence). The CDR3 totals 15 residues. The CDR3 loop reads CSASLAGTSQGTQYF. The DNA of the CDR3 is TGCAGTGCTAGTTTAGCGGGGACATCTCAAGGGACCCAGTACTTC.

The gene calls are TRBV12-3 or TRBV12-4 and TRBJ2-7; D is unresolved. The J call is doubtful: the DNA matches TRBJ2-5 better. The CDR3 has 13 amino acids. Here the CDR3 reads CASTPYDGETQYF. In nucleotides, the CDR3 is TGTGCCAGCACCCCGTACGACGGGGAGACCCAGTACTTC.

This clonotype has only one observation. The chain couples TRBV6-4 to TRBJ2-1; 9 bases align to TRBD2. The CDR3 length is 14 residues. The germline V gene has CDR1 MRHNA and CDR2 SNTAGT. The J segment lost 6 bases and the V segment lost 4 bases, leaving 4 bases of the junction unmatched. The CDR3 DNA sequence: TGTGCCAGCAGTGGGACTAGCGCGTCCAATGAGCAGTTCTTC. Protein product: CASSGTSASNEQFF.

The chain carries TRBV24-1 and TRBJ2-1; 8 bases agree with TRBD1. The length of the CDR3 is 14 residues. Trimming cost V 5 bases and J 5 bases; bases outside gene matches: 4. The germline V gene has CDR1 KGHDR and CDR2 SFDVKD. DNA for the CDR3: TGTGCCACCAGTGTTCGGACAGGGAACAATGAGCAGTTCTTC. Residues: CATSVRTGNNEQFF.

The chain links TRBV25-1 to TRBJ1-1, with 7 positions matching TRBD1. V lost 8 bases and J lost 5; bases outside the gene matches: 5. Germline V lookup: CDR1 MGHDK, CDR2 SYGVNS. The CDR3 extends over 12 amino acids. The CDR3 nucleotides read TGTGCCAGCCAGGGGGAGGGTACTGAAGCTTTCTTT. Amino acid sequence: CASQGEGTEAFF.

This clonotype has only a few counts. The CDR3 loop is CSVEGTAYGYTF. Written as DNA, the CDR3 is TGCAGCGTTGAAGGGACAGCGTATGGCTACACCTTC. V gene TRBV29-1 combines with J gene TRBJ1-2; a possible D gene is TRBD1 (6 bases). Trimming stripped 1 base from V and 5 bases from J, with 8 bases between. Germline V lookup: CDR1 SQVTM, CDR2 ANQGSEA. The CDR3 has 12 amino acids.

This clonotype was observed a few times. The J gene is TRBJ1-2, the V gene TRBV6-6; no reliable D call. The germline V and J ends were trimmed by 6 bases and 2 bases, with 13 bases remaining between them. This CDR3 is 14 amino acids long. Looked up from germline, CDR1 is MNHNY and CDR2 is SVGAGI (reference sequence). DNA of the CDR3: TGTGCCAGCAGACACAAATCGAGAAACTATGGCTACACCTTC. Protein product: CASRHKSRNYGYTF.

The rearrangement joins TRBV16 to TRBJ1-2; no clear D. Trimming removed 0 bases from V and 4 bases from J, with 6 bases in between. Germline V lookup: CDR1 KGHSY, CDR2 FQNENV. The CDR3 consists of 13 residues. The CDR3 sequence: CASSQSGTYGYTF. CDR3 sequence (DNA): TGTGCCAGCAGCCAATCAGGAACCTATGGCTACACCTTC.

The rearrangement uses TRBV7-2 and TRBJ2-4; a weak D match, TRBD2 (6 bases). CDR3 length: 17 residues. With 2 bases removed from V and 0 bases from J, the gap between germline ends came to 14 bases. Germline CDR1 is SGHTA and CDR2 is FQGNSA. CDR3: CASSLFVGGVAKNIQYF. CDR3 nucleotides: TGTGCCAGCAGCTTATTTGTGGGGGGAGTAGCCAAAAACATTCAGTACTTC.

The chain recombines TRBV19 with TRBJ1-5, with D hard to call. Germline loops: CDR1 LNHDA, CDR2 SQIVND (reference sequence). This CDR3 region has 14 residues. V lost 3 bases and J lost 5, with 11 bases in between. The CDR3, as DNA: TGTGCCAGTAGTATGGGAAGGGTAGATCAGCCCCAGCATTTT. Its protein product is CASSMGRVDQPQHF. The full variable domain, rest sourced from reference TRBV19 and TRBJ1-5, is DGGITQSPKYLFRKEGQNVTLSCEQNLNHDAMYWYRQDPGQGLRLIYYSQIVNDFQKGDIAEGYSVSREKKESFPLTVTSAQKNPTAFYLCASSMGRVDQPQHFGDGTRLSIL.